This TCR beta chain appears in the sequencing data of a study of blood T cell repertoires in COVID-19. Study as a whole: Specimens from acute and convalescent COVID-19 originated in the United States, Italy and Spain. Nucleic acid was either cDNA or gDNA, and it came from T cells, B-cell-depleted T cells, or PBMCs.

Profiling relied on immunoSEQ multiplex PCR, and the TCRdb table lists in-frame clones only, not all of them. The profile covers 150,000 or so clones, with around 82% appearing a single time and 6.5% to 9% taken by the ten largest. The CDR3 has 16 residues. Deletions cut 3 bases from V and 2 bases from J, with 13 bases between. CDR1 LGHDT and CDR2 YNNKEL come from the germline V gene (reference sequence). This clone was observed a few times. Seattle researchers signed up patients amid active infection and tracked them longitudinally. The material sequenced was peripheral blood. This chain uses TRBV3-1 (or the pseudogene TRBV3-2) with TRBJ1-4; tentative D call: TRBD1 (5 bases). This receptor was taken from a woman in her forties with COVID-19, enrolled during active disease. The DNA for the CDR3 is TGTGCCAGCAGCCACCGCGGGGGGATTACTAATGAAAAACTGTTTTTT. It codes for CASSHRGGITNEKLFF.